The subject of this entry is one T cell receptor (beta chain). This entry belongs to a study of blood T cell repertoires in COVID-19. Looking at the study overall: COVID-19 samples collected from the United States, Italy and Spain covered acute and convalescent phases.

V lost 4 bases to trimming and J lost 7 bases; unmatched junction nucleotides: 13. Germline CDR1 is SGHTA and CDR2 is FQGNSA. The CDR3 extends over 17 amino acids. Here immunoSEQ multiplex PCR was the method, and the copy in TCRdb shows in-frame clones only, minus some. The repertoire consists of 100,000 to 120,000 clones, with more than 75% occurring once and the leading ten covering 3.4%. The genes are TRBV7-2 and TRBJ2-1; 10 bases agree with TRBD2. The sample consisted of peripheral blood. This clonotype was sampled from a man in his forties with acute or convalescent COVID-19. CDR3 sequence (DNA): TGTGCCAGCAGCTCAGGGAAAAGAGCGGGGGGGAATAATGAGCAGTTCTTC. Its translation: CASSSGKRAGGNNEQFF.